This T cell receptor (beta chain) is drawn from a study of brain metastases from non-small cell lung cancer. This clone showed up just a few times. Its specificity is not known. The study's findings and limits: Brain metastases shared most TCR repertoire with primaries, with sparse T cells. T-cell clones appeared expanded in nearly 65% of brain metastases relative to matched primary tumors. Compared with primary tumors, brain metastases showed less T-cell infiltration.

Only in-frame clones appear in the TCRdb table, and some are missing; sequencing was by immunoSEQ multiplex PCR. The repertoire includes 6,000 or so clones, roughly 80% of them detected once, and 7.4% sits in the top ten. V lost 6 bases and J 0 bases, leaving 13 bases between the germline ends. This CDR3 contains 15 residues. CDR1 is SNHLY and CDR2 is FYNNEI in the germline V gene. The sample consisted of primary lung tumor tissue. The clonotype comes from a donor aged 40 or over with non-small cell lung cancer. The rearrangement links TRBV2 to TRBJ2-3; D is undetermined. The CDR3: CASRALTRSTDTQYF. In DNA, the CDR3 is TGTGCCAGCAGGGCATTGACGAGAAGCACAGATACGCAGTATTTT.